This TCR beta chain stems from a study of cytotoxic CD8 clonotypes in ibrutinib-treated CLL. Whole-study context: Partial responders 24, complete 2; around twelve progressed and some 14 stayed in remission by median roughly 6 years.

Depths of 1 in 200,000 to 1 in 1 million T cells were the sequencing target. The data were produced by immunoSEQ multiplex PCR, yet TCRdb's version contains in-frame clones alone and is incomplete. Among about 310,000 clones listed, about 77% were seen once. This CDR3 spans 15 amino acids. Germline CDR1 is SGHTA and CDR2 is FQGNSA. Trimming at V came to 0 bases and at J to 1 base, leaving 1 base not matched to a gene. This specimen consisted of PBMCs, obtained before ibrutinib treatment. The clonotype was recovered from a human donor with chronic lymphocytic leukemia. The J gene is TRBJ2-3, the V gene TRBV7-2; 7 nucleotides match TRBD2. The CDR3 loop is CASSLAGGRTDTQYF. CDR3 DNA sequence: TGTGCCAGCAGCTTAGCGGGAGGGCGCACAGATACGCAGTATTTT. The full variable domain, in which reference TRBV7-2 and TRBJ2-3 provide the parts outside the CDR3, is GAGVSQSPSNKVTEKGKDVELRCDPISGHTALYWYRQSLGQGLEFLIYFQGNSAPDKSGLPSDRFSAERTGGSVSTLTIQRTQQEDSAVYLCASSLAGGRTDTQYFGPGTRLTVL.